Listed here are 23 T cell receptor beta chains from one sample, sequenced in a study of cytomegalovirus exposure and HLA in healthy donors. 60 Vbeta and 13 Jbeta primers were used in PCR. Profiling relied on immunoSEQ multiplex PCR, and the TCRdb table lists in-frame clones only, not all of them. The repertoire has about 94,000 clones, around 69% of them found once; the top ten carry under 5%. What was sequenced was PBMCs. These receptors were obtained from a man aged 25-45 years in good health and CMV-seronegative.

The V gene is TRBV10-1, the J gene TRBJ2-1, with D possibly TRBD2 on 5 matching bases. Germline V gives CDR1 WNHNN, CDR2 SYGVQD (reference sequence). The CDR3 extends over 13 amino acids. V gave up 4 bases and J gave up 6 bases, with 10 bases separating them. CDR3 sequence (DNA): TGCGCCAGCAGTGCGGACTCGAGCAATGAGCAGTTCTTC. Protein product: CASSADSSNEQFF.

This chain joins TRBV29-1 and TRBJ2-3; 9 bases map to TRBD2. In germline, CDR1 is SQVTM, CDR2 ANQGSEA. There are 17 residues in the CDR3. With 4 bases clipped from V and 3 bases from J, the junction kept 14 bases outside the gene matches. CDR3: CSVGGGVAGALTDTQYF. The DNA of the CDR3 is TGCAGCGTTGGGGGAGGGGTAGCGGGAGCACTAACAGATACGCAGTATTTT.

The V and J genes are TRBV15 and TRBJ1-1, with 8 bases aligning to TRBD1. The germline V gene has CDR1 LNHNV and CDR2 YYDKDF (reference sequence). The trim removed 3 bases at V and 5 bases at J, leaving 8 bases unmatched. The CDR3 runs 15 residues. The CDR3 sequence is CATSSYRGALTEAFF. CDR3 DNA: TGTGCCACCAGCAGCTACAGGGGGGCTCTAACTGAAGCTTTCTTT. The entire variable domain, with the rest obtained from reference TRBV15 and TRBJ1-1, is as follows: DAMVIQNPRYQVTQFGKPVTLSCSQTLNHNVMYWYQQKSSQAPKLLFHYYDKDFNNEADTPDNFQSRRPNTSFCFLDIRSPGLGDTAMYLCATSSYRGALTEAFFGQGTRLTVV.

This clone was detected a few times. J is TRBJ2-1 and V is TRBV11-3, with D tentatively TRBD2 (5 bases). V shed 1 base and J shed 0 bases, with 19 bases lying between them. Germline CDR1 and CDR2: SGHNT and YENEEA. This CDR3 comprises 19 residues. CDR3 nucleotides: TGTGCCAGCAGCTTAGGGAGGCGGGTTCGGTTAAACTCCTACAATGAGCAGTTCTTC. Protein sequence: CASSLGRRVRLNSYNEQFF.

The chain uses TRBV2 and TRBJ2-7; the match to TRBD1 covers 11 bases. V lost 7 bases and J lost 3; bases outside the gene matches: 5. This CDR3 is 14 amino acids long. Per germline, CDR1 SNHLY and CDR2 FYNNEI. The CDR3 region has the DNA TGTGCCAGCATCGGACAGGGGGCGCGCTACGAGCAGTACTTC. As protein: CASIGQGARYEQYF.

This chain's CDR3 is CASSLISQGEAFF. The CDR3 nucleotides read TGTGCCAGCAGCTTAATATCCCAGGGTGAAGCTTTCTTT. The chain links TRBV7-3 to TRBJ1-1; D might be TRBD1 (5 bases). The length of the CDR3 is 13 residues. The V end was cut by 1 base, the J end by 7 bases, with 10 bases between. Per the germline V gene, CDR1 is SGHTA and CDR2 is FQGTGA.

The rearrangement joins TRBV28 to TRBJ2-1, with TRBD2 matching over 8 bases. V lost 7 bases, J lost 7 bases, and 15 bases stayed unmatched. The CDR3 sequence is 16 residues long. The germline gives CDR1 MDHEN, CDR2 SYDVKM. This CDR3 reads CASTLPASGSDNEQFF. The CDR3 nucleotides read TGTGCCAGCACCCTACCAGCCAGCGGGAGTGATAATGAGCAGTTCTTC.

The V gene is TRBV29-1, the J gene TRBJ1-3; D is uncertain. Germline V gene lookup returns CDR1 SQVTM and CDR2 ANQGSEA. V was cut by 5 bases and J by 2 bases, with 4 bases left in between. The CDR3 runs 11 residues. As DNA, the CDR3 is TGCAGCGTTTCCGCTGGAAACACCATATATTTT. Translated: CSVSAGNTIYF.

CDR3: CASRDLRGAPYEQYF. The CDR3 nucleotides are TGTGCCAGCAGGGACCTTCGGGGGGCCCCCTACGAGCAGTACTTC. The chain carries TRBV7-9 and TRBJ2-7, with D possibly TRBD2 on 7 matching bases. The CDR3 totals 15 residues. V lost 6 bases and J 2 bases, leaving 17 bases between the germline ends. Germline V gene data show CDR1 as SEHNR and CDR2 as FQNEAQ (reference sequence).

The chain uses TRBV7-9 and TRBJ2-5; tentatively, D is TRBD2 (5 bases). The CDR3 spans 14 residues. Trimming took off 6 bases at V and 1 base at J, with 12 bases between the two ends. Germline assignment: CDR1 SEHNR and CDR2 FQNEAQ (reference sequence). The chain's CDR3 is CASRFAGGQETQYF. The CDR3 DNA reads TGTGCCAGCAGATTCGCAGGAGGCCAAGAGACCCAGTACTTC.

The chain's CDR3 is CASSILAGGLVTGELFF. In DNA form, the CDR3 reads TGTGCCAGCAGCATACTAGCGGGGGGGCTTGTCACCGGGGAGCTGTTTTTT. The V and J genes are TRBV9 and TRBJ2-2, with 13 bases lining up with TRBD2. The CDR3 totals 17 residues. J was trimmed by 4 bases and V by 4 bases; bases with no gene match: 7. Germline loops: CDR1 SGDLS, CDR2 YYNGEE.

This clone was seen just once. The CDR3 sequence: CASSQGTMGNQPQHF. CDR3 in DNA: TGCGCCAGCAGCCAGGGGACAATGGGCAATCAGCCCCAGCATTTT. The chain links TRBV4-3 to TRBJ1-5; D may be TRBD1 (6 bases). The V end lost 3 bases, the J end lost 2 bases, and 11 bases lay between the germline ends. The germline CDR1 and CDR2 sequences are LGHNA and YSLEER. The CDR3 has 15 residues.

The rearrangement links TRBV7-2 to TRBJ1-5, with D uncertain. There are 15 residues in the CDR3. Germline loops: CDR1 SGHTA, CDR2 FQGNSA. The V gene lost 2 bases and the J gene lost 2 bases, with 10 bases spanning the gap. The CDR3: CASSLYQDGNQPQHF. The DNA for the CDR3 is TGTGCCAGCAGCTTATATCAGGATGGCAATCAGCCCCAGCATTTT.

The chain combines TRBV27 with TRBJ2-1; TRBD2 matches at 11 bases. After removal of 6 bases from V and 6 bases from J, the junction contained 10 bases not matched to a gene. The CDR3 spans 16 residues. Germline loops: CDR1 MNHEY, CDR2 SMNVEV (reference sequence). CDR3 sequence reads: CASRQRLAGIFNEQFF. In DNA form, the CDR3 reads TGTGCCAGCAGGCAACGACTAGCGGGGATATTCAATGAGCAGTTCTTC.

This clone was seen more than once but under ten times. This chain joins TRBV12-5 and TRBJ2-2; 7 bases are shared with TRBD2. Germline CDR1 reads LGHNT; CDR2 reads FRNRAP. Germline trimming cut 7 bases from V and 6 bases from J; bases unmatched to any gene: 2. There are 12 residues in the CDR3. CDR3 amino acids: CASAGRSGELFF. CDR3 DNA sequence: TGTGCTAGTGCCGGGAGGTCCGGGGAGCTGTTTTTT. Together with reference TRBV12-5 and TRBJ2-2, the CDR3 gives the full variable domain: DARVTQTPRHKVTEMGQEVTMRCQPILGHNTVFWYRQTMMQGLELLAYFRNRAPLDDSGMPKDRFSAEMPDATLATLKIQPSEPRDSAVYFCASAGRSGELFFGEGSRLTVL.

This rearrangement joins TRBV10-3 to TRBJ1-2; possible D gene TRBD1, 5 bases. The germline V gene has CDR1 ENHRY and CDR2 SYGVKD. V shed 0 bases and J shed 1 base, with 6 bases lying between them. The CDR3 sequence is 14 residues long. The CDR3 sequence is CAISESTVNYGYTF. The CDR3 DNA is TGTGCCATCAGTGAGTCGACAGTTAACTATGGCTACACCTTC.

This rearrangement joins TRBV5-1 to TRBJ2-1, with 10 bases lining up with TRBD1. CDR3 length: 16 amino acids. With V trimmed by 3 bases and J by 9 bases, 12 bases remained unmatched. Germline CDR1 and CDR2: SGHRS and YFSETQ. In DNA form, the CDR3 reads TGCGCCAGCAGCTGGACAGGGGGTTCCCTTCCCGCTGAGCAGTTCTTC. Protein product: CASSWTGGSLPAEQFF.

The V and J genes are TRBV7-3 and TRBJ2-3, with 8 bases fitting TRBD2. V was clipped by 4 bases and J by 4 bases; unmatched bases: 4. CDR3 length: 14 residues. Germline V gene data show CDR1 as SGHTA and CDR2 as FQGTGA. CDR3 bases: TGTGCCAGCAGCTCAACGGGGGGGCCAGATACGCAGTATTTT. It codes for CASSSTGGPDTQYF.

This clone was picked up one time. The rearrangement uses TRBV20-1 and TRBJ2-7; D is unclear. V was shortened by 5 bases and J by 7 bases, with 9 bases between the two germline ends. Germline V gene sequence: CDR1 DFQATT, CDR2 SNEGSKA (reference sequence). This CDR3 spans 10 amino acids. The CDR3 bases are TGCAGTGCTCAGATTTCGGAGCAGTACTTC. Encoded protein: CSAQISEQYF.

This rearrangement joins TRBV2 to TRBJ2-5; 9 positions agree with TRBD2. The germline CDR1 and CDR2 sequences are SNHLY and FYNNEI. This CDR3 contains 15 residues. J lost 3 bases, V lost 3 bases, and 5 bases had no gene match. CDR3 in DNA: TGTGCCAGCAGTGATTTAGCGGGAGAGGAAGAGACCCAGTACTTC. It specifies CASSDLAGEEETQYF.

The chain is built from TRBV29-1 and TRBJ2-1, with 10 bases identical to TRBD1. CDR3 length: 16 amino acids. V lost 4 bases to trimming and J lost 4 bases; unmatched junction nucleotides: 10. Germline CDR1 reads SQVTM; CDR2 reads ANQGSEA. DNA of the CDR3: TGCAGCGTTGCCGGGCGGGACAGGGGCGGTTACAATGAGCAGTTCTTC. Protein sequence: CSVAGRDRGGYNEQFF.

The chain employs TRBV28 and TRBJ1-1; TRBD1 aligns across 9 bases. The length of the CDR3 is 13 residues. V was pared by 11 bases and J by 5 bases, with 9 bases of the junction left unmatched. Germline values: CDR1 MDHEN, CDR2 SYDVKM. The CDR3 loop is CAGGQGKFTEAFF. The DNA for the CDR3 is TGTGCCGGGGGACAGGGCAAGTTTACTGAAGCTTTCTTT.

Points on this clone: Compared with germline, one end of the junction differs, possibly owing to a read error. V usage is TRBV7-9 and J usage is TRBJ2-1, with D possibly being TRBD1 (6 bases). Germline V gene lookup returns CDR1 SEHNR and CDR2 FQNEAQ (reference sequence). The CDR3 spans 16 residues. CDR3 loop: CSSSLRGTLLRGEQFF. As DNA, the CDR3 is TGTTCCAGCAGCTTGAGGGGGACCCTACTACGAGGTGAGCAGTTCTTC.